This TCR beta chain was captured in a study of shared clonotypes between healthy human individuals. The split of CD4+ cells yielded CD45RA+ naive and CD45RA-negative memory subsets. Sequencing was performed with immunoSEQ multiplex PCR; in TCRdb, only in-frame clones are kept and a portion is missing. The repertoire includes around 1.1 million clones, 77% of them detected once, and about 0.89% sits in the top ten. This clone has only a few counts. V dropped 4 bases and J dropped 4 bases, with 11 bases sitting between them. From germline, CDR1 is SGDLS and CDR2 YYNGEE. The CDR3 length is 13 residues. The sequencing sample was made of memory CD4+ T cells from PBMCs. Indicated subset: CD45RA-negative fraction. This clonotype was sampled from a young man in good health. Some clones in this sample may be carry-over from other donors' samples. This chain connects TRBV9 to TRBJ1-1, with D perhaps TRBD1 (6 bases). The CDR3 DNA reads TGTGCCAGCAGCATACAGGGATCCACTGAAGCTTTCTTT. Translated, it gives CASSIQGSTEAFF.